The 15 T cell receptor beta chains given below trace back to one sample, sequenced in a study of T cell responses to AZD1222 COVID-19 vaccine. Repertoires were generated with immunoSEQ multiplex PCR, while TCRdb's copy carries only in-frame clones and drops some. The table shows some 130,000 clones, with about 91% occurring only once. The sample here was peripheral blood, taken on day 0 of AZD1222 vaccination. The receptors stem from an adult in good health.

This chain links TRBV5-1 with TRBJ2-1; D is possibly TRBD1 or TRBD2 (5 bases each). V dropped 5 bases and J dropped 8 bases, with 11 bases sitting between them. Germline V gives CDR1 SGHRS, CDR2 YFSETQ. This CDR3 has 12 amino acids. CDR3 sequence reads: CASRGPGHEQFF. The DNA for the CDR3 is TGCGCCAGCAGGGGACCAGGCCATGAGCAGTTCTTC.

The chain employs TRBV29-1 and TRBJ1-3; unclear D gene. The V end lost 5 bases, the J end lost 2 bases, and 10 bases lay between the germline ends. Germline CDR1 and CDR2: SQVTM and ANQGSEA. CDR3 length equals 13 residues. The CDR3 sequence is CSVLYGAGNTIYF. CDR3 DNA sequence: TGCAGCGTTCTTTACGGAGCTGGAAACACCATATATTTT.

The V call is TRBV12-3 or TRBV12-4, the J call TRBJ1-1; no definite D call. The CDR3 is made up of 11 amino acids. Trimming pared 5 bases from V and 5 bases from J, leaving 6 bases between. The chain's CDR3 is CASSAGTEAFF. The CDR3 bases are TGTGCCAGCAGTGCCGGTACTGAAGCTTTCTTT.

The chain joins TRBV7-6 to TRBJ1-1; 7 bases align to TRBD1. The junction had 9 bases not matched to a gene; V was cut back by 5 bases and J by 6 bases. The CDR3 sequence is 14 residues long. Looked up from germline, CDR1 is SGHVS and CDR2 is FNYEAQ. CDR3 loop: CASSPDRVWSEAFF. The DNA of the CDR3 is TGTGCCAGCAGCCCTGACAGGGTTTGGTCTGAAGCTTTCTTT.

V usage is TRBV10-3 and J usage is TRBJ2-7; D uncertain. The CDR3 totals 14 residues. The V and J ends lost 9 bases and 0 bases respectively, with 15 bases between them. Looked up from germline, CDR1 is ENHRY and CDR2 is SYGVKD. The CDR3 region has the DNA TGTGCCATGGCAGGAGTCCAGCGCTCCTACGAGCAGTACTTC. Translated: CAMAGVQRSYEQYF.

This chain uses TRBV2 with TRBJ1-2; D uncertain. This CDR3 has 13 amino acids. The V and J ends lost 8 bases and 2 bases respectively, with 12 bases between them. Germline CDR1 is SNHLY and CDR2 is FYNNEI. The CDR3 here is CASRRLVNYGYTF. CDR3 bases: TGTGCCAGCCGAAGGTTGGTGAACTATGGCTACACCTTC.

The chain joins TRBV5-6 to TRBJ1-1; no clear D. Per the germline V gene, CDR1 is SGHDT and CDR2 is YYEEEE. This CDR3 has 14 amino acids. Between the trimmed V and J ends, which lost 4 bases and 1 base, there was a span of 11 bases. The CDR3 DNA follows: TGTGCCAGCAGCCCTGGGCCACCGAACACTGAAGCTTTCTTT. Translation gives CASSPGPPNTEAFF.

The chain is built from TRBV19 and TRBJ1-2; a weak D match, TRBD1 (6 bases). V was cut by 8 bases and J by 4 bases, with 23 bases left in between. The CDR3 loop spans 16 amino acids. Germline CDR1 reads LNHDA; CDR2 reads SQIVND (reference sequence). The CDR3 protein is CASRPPTDSHLYGYTF. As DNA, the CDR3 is TGTGCCAGTCGCCCCCCAACGGACAGTCACCTCTATGGCTACACCTTC.

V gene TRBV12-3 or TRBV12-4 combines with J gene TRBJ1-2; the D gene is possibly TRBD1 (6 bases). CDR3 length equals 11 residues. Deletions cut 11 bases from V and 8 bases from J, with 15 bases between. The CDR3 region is CASLRRGGYTF. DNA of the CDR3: TGTGCCTCTCTACGCAGGGGAGGCTACACCTTC.

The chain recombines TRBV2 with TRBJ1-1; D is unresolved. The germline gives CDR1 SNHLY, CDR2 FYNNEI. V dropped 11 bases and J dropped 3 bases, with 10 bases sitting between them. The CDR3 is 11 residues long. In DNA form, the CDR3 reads TGTGCCCGGCAGGCAGACACTGAAGCTTTCTTT. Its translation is CARQADTEAFF.

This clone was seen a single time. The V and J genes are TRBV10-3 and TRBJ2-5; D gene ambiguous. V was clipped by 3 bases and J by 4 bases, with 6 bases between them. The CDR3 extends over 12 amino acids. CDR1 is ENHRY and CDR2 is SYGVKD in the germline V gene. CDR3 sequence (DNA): TGTGCCATCAGTGAAGTACTAGAGACCCAGTACTTC. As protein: CAISEVLETQYF.

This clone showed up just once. The CDR3 region is CASSQRDRGSPLHF. CDR3 sequence (DNA): TGTGCCAGCAGCCAACGGGACAGGGGCTCACCCCTCCACTTT. The chain joins TRBV7-2 to TRBJ1-6; 10 bases agree with TRBD1. V was pared by 5 bases and J by 10 bases, with 5 bases of the junction left unmatched. The CDR3 consists of 14 residues. CDR1 is SGHTA, CDR2 FQGNSA, per germline.

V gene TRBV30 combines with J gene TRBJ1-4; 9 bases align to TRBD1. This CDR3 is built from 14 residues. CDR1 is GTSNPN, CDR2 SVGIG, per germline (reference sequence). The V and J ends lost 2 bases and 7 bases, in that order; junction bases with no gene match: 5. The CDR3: CAWSRDRGVEKLFF. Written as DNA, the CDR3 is TGTGCCTGGAGTAGAGACAGGGGGGTTGAAAAACTGTTTTTT.

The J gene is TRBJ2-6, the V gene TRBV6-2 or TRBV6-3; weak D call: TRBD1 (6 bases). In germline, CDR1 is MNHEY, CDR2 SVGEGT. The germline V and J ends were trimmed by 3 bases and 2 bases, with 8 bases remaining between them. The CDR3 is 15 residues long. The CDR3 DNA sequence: TGTGCCAGCAGTTATACAGGGACTGGGGCCAACGTCCTGACTTTC. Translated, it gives CASSYTGTGANVLTF.

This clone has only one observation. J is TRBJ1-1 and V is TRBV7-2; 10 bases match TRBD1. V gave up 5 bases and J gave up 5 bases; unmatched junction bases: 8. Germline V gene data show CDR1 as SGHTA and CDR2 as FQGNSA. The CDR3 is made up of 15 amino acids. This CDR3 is CASSPRDRGITEAFF. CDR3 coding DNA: TGTGCCAGCAGCCCCCGGGACAGGGGTATTACTGAAGCTTTCTTT.